These 20 T cell receptor beta chains were all obtained from the same sample, sequenced in a study of T cells after yellow fever vaccination (dated 2019 in TCRdb). Libraries were constructed by 5' RACE. TCRdb shows the sequencer as Illumina HiSeq 2500. The raw public reads went through TCRdb reprocessing: fastp at Q25, MiXCR clone calling, in-frame beta chains kept. CDR3 protein sequences are deduplicated, and each keeps its most common genes and DNA. The sample profile shows about 240,000 distinct CDR3 sequences; less than 8.5% of them were found once. The ten largest make up about 0.85% of the sample. What this sample's treatment or condition label stands for: live attenuated yellow fever vaccine strain. Here the sequenced sample was CD4+ T cells sorted from PBMCs, taken 15 days after the yellow fever booster vaccination. All receptors come from a man aged 30 to 39 who received the YFV17D yellow fever vaccine.

In this sample, this clonotype turned up a few times. V usage is TRBV20-1 and J usage is TRBJ2-1, with 9 bases fitting TRBD2. Germline values: CDR1 DFQATT, CDR2 SNEGSKA (reference sequence). The CDR3 runs to 16 residues. The V segment lost 1 base and the J segment 0 bases; nucleotides outside the gene matches: 4. CDR3 residues: CSARVILAGSYNEQFF. Written as DNA, the CDR3 is TGCAGTGCTAGAGTAATACTAGCGGGCTCCTACAATGAGCAGTTCTTC.

The V gene is TRBV5-4, the J gene TRBJ1-2; D remains ambiguous. Germline V gives CDR1 SGHNT, CDR2 YYREEE (reference sequence). Between the trimmed V and J ends, which lost 4 bases and 6 bases, there was a span of 10 bases. CDR3 size: 12 residues. CDR3 region: CASSSSGNGYTF. For the CDR3, the DNA is TGTGCCAGCAGCAGTTCGGGGAATGGCTACACCTTC.

This clonotype appeared many times. V gene TRBV7-8 combines with J gene TRBJ2-3; D is possibly TRBD1 (5 bases). CDR3 length: 15 amino acids. V was clipped by 5 bases and J by 4 bases, with 16 bases between them. The germline CDR1 and CDR2 sequences are SGHVS and FQNEAQ. CDR3 amino acids: CASSHTILRADTQYF. The DNA of the CDR3 is TGTGCCAGCAGCCATACAATCCTCAGGGCAGATACGCAGTATTTT.

The rearrangement uses TRBV9 and TRBJ2-3; 10 positions agree with TRBD2. The V segment lost 4 bases and the J segment 3 bases; nucleotides outside the gene matches: 14. The CDR3 totals 18 residues. CDR1 and CDR2 (germline): SGDLS, YYNGEE. DNA of the CDR3: TGTGCCAGCAGCAGCGGGTCTAGCGGGAGTGGTTCTACAGATACGCAGTATTTT. Residues: CASSSGSSGSGSTDTQYF.

A few counts support this clonotype. The chain joins TRBV12-3 or TRBV12-4 to TRBJ1-4; no reliable D call. V dropped 5 bases and J dropped 11 bases, with 18 bases sitting between them. The CDR3 loop spans 14 amino acids. The CDR3 DNA reads as TGTGCCAGCAGTCCCCAGGACCTTTCTAGCAAACTGTTTTTT. This gives the protein CASSPQDLSSKLFF.

Ten or more counts support this clonotype. The chain recombines TRBV4-3 with TRBJ2-2; no definite D call. This CDR3 has 16 amino acids. Trimming stripped 0 bases from V and 2 bases from J, with 10 bases between. The germline V gene has CDR1 LGHNA and CDR2 YSLEER. CDR3 sequence: CASSQDLGQNTGELFF. CDR3 nucleotide sequence: TGCGCCAGCAGCCAAGATCTCGGGCAAAACACCGGGGAGCTGTTTTTT.

This clonotype came up a few times. The chain links TRBV3-1 to TRBJ2-5; 10 bases match TRBD2. The V and J ends lost 2 bases and 1 base, in that order; junction bases with no gene match: 4. CDR3 length: 16 residues. The germline V gene has CDR1 LGHDT and CDR2 YNNKEL (reference sequence). CDR3 in amino acids: CASSQRLAGFQETQYF. The DNA of the CDR3 is TGTGCCAGCAGCCAAAGACTAGCGGGCTTCCAAGAGACCCAGTACTTC.

This clonotype occurred many times. The chain couples TRBV19 to TRBJ2-7; no reliable D call. Germline V gene lookup returns CDR1 LNHDA and CDR2 SQIVND (reference sequence). V was clipped by 3 bases and J by 3 bases, with 12 bases between them. The length of the CDR3 is 14 residues. The CDR3 here is CASSILHSNYEQYF. The CDR3 nucleotides are TGTGCCAGTAGTATCCTCCATTCGAACTACGAGCAGTACTTC.

A word on this clonotype: Given a much more abundant clone one base away, this may be a read error. The rearrangement links TRBV4-3 to TRBJ2-3; D call uncertain. Germline CDR1 is LGHNA and CDR2 is YSLEER. Trimming stripped 1 base from V and 4 bases from J, with 12 bases between. The CDR3 runs to 15 residues. CDR3: CASSQGGYVADTQYF. The CDR3, as DNA: TGCGCCAGCAGCCAAGGGGGATATGTGGCAGATACGCAGTATTTT.

This clonotype showed up many times. The chain recombines TRBV7-6 with TRBJ2-7; 8 bases are shared with TRBD1. The germline V gene has CDR1 SGHVS and CDR2 FNYEAQ. V shed 4 bases, J shed 13 bases, and the junction held 9 bases outside the gene matches. The CDR3 is 12 amino acids. The CDR3 coding sequence is TGTGCCAGCAGCTCACTCCGGGACAGGCCATACTTC. It specifies CASSSLRDRPYF. The full variable domain, with the rest looked up from reference TRBV7-6 and TRBJ2-7, is GAGVSQSPRYKVTKRGQDVALRCDPISGHVSLYWYRQALGQGPEFLTYFNYEAQQDKSGLPNDRFSAERPEGSISTLTIQRTEQRDSAMYRCASSSLRDRPYFGPGTRLTVT.

Ten or more counts support this clonotype. The chain is built from TRBV5-1 and TRBJ2-3; 9 nucleotides align to TRBD2. Per the germline V gene, CDR1 is SGHRS and CDR2 is YFSETQ. J gave up 4 bases and V 3 bases, and 9 bases lay outside the gene matches. This CDR3 region has 16 residues. The CDR3 protein is CASSSPGTSISDTQYF. The CDR3 DNA reads as TGCGCCAGCAGCTCCCCCGGGACTAGCATTTCAGATACGCAGTATTTT.

This clonotype turned up a few times. The V and J genes are TRBV5-4 and TRBJ2-1; maybe TRBD2 (7 bases). V lost 3 bases to trimming and J lost 1 base, with 11 bases between them. Germline CDR1 is SGHNT and CDR2 is YYREEE (reference sequence). The CDR3 consists of 15 residues. CDR3 amino acids: CASSSGGGSYNEQFF. The CDR3 DNA is TGTGCCAGCAGCTCGGGGGGCGGTTCCTACAATGAGCAGTTCTTC.

CDR3 region: CASSSSPRGGLSNQPQHF. CDR3 in DNA: TGTGCCAGCAGTTCGTCCCCCCGGGGGGGGCTTAGCAATCAGCCCCAGCATTTT. The rearrangement uses TRBV6-5 and TRBJ1-5, with a weak D call TRBD1 (6 bases). The CDR3 runs 18 residues. The germline V and J ends were trimmed by 4 bases and 0 bases, with 19 bases remaining between them. Germline CDR1 and CDR2: MNHEY and SVGAGI.

This clonotype was recorded many times. The chain recombines TRBV6-5 with TRBJ2-5, with D hard to call. Germline-derived CDR1 and CDR2 are MNHEY and SVGAGI. The CDR3 runs 11 residues. Trimming stripped 7 bases from V and 5 bases from J, with 8 bases between. The CDR3 DNA sequence: TGTGCCAGCACCCAGAGGGAGACCCAGTACTTC. Its protein product is CASTQRETQYF.

This chain uses TRBV7-9 with TRBJ1-1; D is unresolved. CDR3 size: 13 residues. Trimming cost V 6 bases and J 5 bases, with 13 bases left between them. CDR1 is SEHNR, CDR2 FQNEAQ, per germline (reference sequence). In DNA form, the CDR3 reads TGTGCCAGCAGTATCATGAGTGGGACTGAAGCTTTCTTT. It encodes CASSIMSGTEAFF.

The chain employs TRBV12-3 or TRBV12-4 and TRBJ2-1, with TRBD2 as a possible D gene (6 bases). V was pared by 5 bases and J by 9 bases, with 23 bases between. CDR3 length: 16 amino acids. CDR3 amino acids: CASSLQSLAHRGEQFF. The CDR3 DNA reads TGTGCCAGCAGTCTCCAGTCCCTAGCGCATAGGGGTGAGCAGTTCTTC.

This chain links TRBV6-1 with TRBJ1-6, with D possibly TRBD1 on 6 matching bases. The CDR3 runs 17 residues. V lost 6 bases, J lost 1 base, and 16 bases lay in between. The germline gives CDR1 MNHNS, CDR2 SASEGT. The CDR3 reads CASRRQESKSYNSPLHF. The CDR3 region has the DNA TGTGCCAGCAGAAGACAGGAGTCGAAATCCTATAATTCACCCCTCCACTTT.

This clonotype came up many times. The chain has TRBV12-3 or TRBV12-4 and TRBJ1-1; 10 bases align to TRBD1. The V and J ends lost 7 bases and 5 bases, in that order; junction bases with no gene match: 7. CDR3 length: 14 residues. CDR3 coding DNA: TGTGCCAGCAAAACGACAGGGGGCCGGACTGAAGCTTTCTTT. Its protein product is CASKTTGGRTEAFF.

The chain has TRBV28 and TRBJ2-5, with D tentatively TRBD2 (6 bases). CDR1 MDHEN and CDR2 SYDVKM come from the germline V gene. V was clipped by 7 bases and J by 2 bases, with 20 bases between them. The CDR3 runs 16 residues. The CDR3 nucleotides read TGTGCCAGCATCTCGAGCGGGTACCCTAGGCAAGAGACCCAGTACTTC. This sequence encodes CASISSGYPRQETQYF.

This clonotype was counted between two and nine times. V and J are TRBV3-1 and TRBJ1-5; a possible D gene is TRBD1 (5 bases). The CDR3 is 15 amino acids. The germline V gene has CDR1 LGHDT and CDR2 YNNKEL (reference sequence). V dropped 4 bases and J dropped 7 bases, with 17 bases sitting between them. The CDR3 DNA follows: TGTGCCAGCAGCCCCTCGGAGGGGTTTAGCCAGCCCCAGCATTTT. Its translation is CASSPSEGFSQPQHF.